This T cell receptor beta chain stems from a study of shared clonotypes between healthy human individuals. Study-level results: A reduction in generation probabilities was seen for non-shared clonotypes relative to those shared by all four donors.

A note on this clone: Its antigen remains unidentified.

Sorted-subset replicate PCR reactions contained roughly 190 ng DNA, corresponding to approximately 30,000 T cell genomes. Assay: immunoSEQ multiplex PCR; the TCRdb copy retains only in-frame clones and omits some. The sample has over a million clones, around 97% seen once. This CDR3 contains 14 residues. Germline CDR1 SGHRS, CDR2 YFSETQ. V was clipped by 4 bases and J by 6 bases, with 15 bases between them. Nashville, Tennessee was home to all donors, who were Caucasian adults. CD45RA+ naive and CD45RA-negative memory subsets were separated from CD4+ cells. Sequencing was done on a sample of naive CD4+ T cells sorted from blood. As to subset: CD45RA+ positively selected. This clonotype originated in a man under 40 in good health. This chain joins TRBV5-1 and TRBJ2-3, with D possibly TRBD2 on 6 matching bases. This CDR3 reads CASSPGLLPDTQYF. In DNA, the CDR3 is TGCGCCAGCAGCCCGGGACTCCTCCCGGATACGCAGTATTTT. The complete variable domain, with remaining parts taken from reference TRBV5-1 and TRBJ2-3, reads KAGVTQTPRYLIKTRGQQVTLSCSPISGHRSVSWYQQTPGQGLQFLFEYFSETQRNKGNFPGRFSGRQFSNSRSEMNVSTLELGDSALYLCASSPGLLPDTQYFGPGTRLTVL.